Presented here are 13 T cell receptor beta chains from one specimen sequenced in a study of cytomegalovirus exposure and HLA in healthy donors (dated by TCRdb to between 2016 and 2019). The library was prepared using the immunoSEQ multiplex PCR assay. The multiplex PCR relied on a mix of 60 forward primers for TCR Vbeta segments and 13 reverse primers for TCR Jbeta segments. TCRdb mirrors the immuneACCESS table, restricted to in-frame sequences. Some clones are absent from its copies; in checked studies, under half trace to an unresolved V gene, and the reason for the others is unknown. This sample comprises approximately 220,000 clones, around 80% of them detected only once. The ten largest make up roughly 5.5% of the sample. Input material: PBMCs. The receptors were sampled from a man aged 40-49 years in good health and CMV-seropositive.

The CDR3 spells CATSRDRRGRYNEQFF. CDR3 bases: TGTGCCACCAGCAGAGATCGCCGCGGGAGGTACAATGAGCAGTTCTTC. V usage is TRBV15 and J usage is TRBJ2-1; 8 bases match TRBD2. The CDR3 totals 16 residues. Germline V gives CDR1 LNHNV, CDR2 YYDKDF (reference sequence). J lost 4 bases, V lost 0 bases, and 5 bases had no gene match.

This chain uses TRBV30 with TRBJ1-5; no firm D call. There are 11 residues in the CDR3. Trimming shortened V by 5 bases and J by 4 bases, and 6 bases separated the two germline ends. Per the germline V gene, CDR1 is GTSNPN and CDR2 is SVGIG (reference sequence). The CDR3 bases are TGTGCCTGGGGCTTAAATCAGCCCCAGCATTTT. Its translation: CAWGLNQPQHF.

This clone occurred a few times. The chain carries TRBV7-3 and TRBJ2-1; TRBD2 matches 9 bases. CDR1 is SGHTA, CDR2 FQGTGA, per germline. V was clipped by 6 bases and J by 5 bases; unmatched bases: 8. The CDR3 is 15 amino acids. CDR3 in amino acids: CASRVAGGPNNEQFF. The CDR3 coding sequence is TGTGCCAGCAGAGTGGCGGGAGGGCCTAACAATGAGCAGTTCTTC.

This clone has only a few counts. The chain combines TRBV5-4 with TRBJ1-1; 9 bases agree with TRBD1. Germline CDR1 and CDR2: SGHNT and YYREEE (reference sequence). The V gene end was trimmed by 0 bases and the J gene end by 5 bases; junction bases not matched to a gene: 5. The CDR3 runs to 15 residues. CDR3 residues: CASSLAETGGTEAFF. The CDR3 region has the DNA TGTGCCAGCAGCTTGGCCGAGACAGGGGGTACTGAAGCTTTCTTT.

V is TRBV7-9 and J is TRBJ2-7, with 14 bases matching TRBD2. Per the germline V gene, CDR1 is SEHNR and CDR2 is FQNEAQ (reference sequence). The CDR3 loop spans 14 amino acids. V was clipped by 3 bases and J by 5 bases; unmatched bases: 0. The CDR3 bases are TGTGCCAGCAGCTTGGGACTAGCGGGAGACGAGCAGTACGTC. Residues: CASSLGLAGDEQYV.

The rearrangement uses TRBV4-1 and TRBJ1-1; TRBD1 might be the D (6 bases). The ends were cut back, 5 bases at V and 0 bases at J, with 13 bases in the middle. The CDR3 length is 15 residues. The germline V gene encodes CDR1 MGHRA and CDR2 YSYEKL. CDR3 DNA sequence: TGCGCCAGCAGCACTCGACAGGTGATGAACACTGAAGCTTTCTTT. Translation: CASSTRQVMNTEAFF.

The CDR3 loop is CASSEGSSSYNEQFF. DNA for the CDR3: TGTGCCAGCAGTGAAGGGTCTAGCTCCTACAATGAGCAGTTCTTC. The genes are TRBV25-1 and TRBJ2-1; the D is unclear. Germline CDR1 reads MGHDK; CDR2 reads SYGVNS. There are 15 residues in the CDR3. The V gene lost 2 bases and the J gene lost 0 bases, with 8 bases spanning the gap.

For the CDR3, the DNA is TGTGCCAGCAGCCAAGATTTACTAGCGGGAGTCGGATCCTACAATGAGCAGTTCTTC. Translating it yields CASSQDLLAGVGSYNEQFF. This chain uses TRBV4-2 with TRBJ2-1; TRBD2 agrees at 11 bases. The CDR3 runs to 19 residues. Germline V CDR1 and CDR2: LGHNA, YNFKEQ. V lost 0 bases to trimming and J lost 1 base; unmatched junction nucleotides: 8.

For the CDR3, the DNA is TGTGCCAGCAGTGGACAGGGGGCTAGTAATGAGCAGTTCTTC. Amino acids: CASSGQGASNEQFF. The V call is TRBV27, the J call TRBJ2-1, with 11 nucleotides matching TRBD1. CDR3 length: 14 residues. The junction had 4 bases not matched to a gene; V was cut back by 5 bases and J by 7 bases. Germline CDR1 reads MNHEY; CDR2 reads SMNVEV (reference sequence).

The chain uses TRBV27 and TRBJ2-1; 12 bases match TRBD2. The J segment lost 4 bases and the V segment lost 4 bases, leaving 2 bases of the junction unmatched. CDR3 length: 15 amino acids. CDR1 and CDR2 (germline): MNHEY, SMNVEV (reference sequence). The chain's CDR3 is CASSSGTSGYNEQFF. The DNA for the CDR3 is TGTGCCAGCAGTTCCGGGACTAGCGGGTACAATGAGCAGTTCTTC.

The rearrangement joins TRBV15 to TRBJ2-2; D ambiguous. This CDR3 comprises 13 residues. V shed 3 bases and J shed 7 bases, with 9 bases lying between them. CDR1 and CDR2 (germline): LNHNV, YYDKDF (reference sequence). CDR3 in amino acids: CATSSPASGELFF. CDR3 sequence (DNA): TGTGCCACCAGCAGCCCGGCTAGCGGGGAGCTGTTTTTT. Full variable domain (remainder filled in from reference TRBV15 and TRBJ2-2): DAMVIQNPRYQVTQFGKPVTLSCSQTLNHNVMYWYQQKSSQAPKLLFHYYDKDFNNEADTPDNFQSRRPNTSFCFLDIRSPGLGDTAMYLCATSSPASGELFFGEGSRLTVL.

The chain uses TRBV6-6 and TRBJ2-1; D is ambiguous. Germline V gene sequence: CDR1 MNHNY, CDR2 SVGAGI (reference sequence). This CDR3 is built from 15 residues. Trimming cost V 6 bases and J 0 bases, with 12 bases left between them. This CDR3 reads CASSDMVSSYNEQFF. CDR3 DNA sequence: TGTGCCAGCAGCGACATGGTGAGCTCCTACAATGAGCAGTTCTTC.

V and J are TRBV9 and TRBJ2-2, with TRBD2 matching over 12 bases. Germline loops: CDR1 SGDLS, CDR2 YYNGEE. With 2 bases clipped from V and 5 bases from J, the junction kept 7 bases outside the gene matches. CDR3 size: 17 residues. CDR3 residues: CASSVGTSGRYTGELFF. CDR3 coding DNA: TGTGCCAGCAGCGTCGGTACTAGCGGGAGGTATACCGGGGAGCTGTTTTTT.